This record covers a single T cell receptor beta chain. Germline V gene sequence: CDR1 MNHNY, CDR2 SVGAGI (reference sequence). The length of the CDR3 is 15 residues. The ends were cut back, 0 bases at V and 1 base at J, with 9 bases in the middle. This sample stems from a study of blood T cell repertoires in COVID-19. TCRdb's copy holds only in-frame clones and misses some; the assay was immunoSEQ multiplex PCR. Found here are about 100,000 clones, 70% to 90% of them singletons; the top ten hold approximately 1.7%. The receptor was derived from an elderly man with acute or convalescent COVID-19. The chain is built from TRBV6-6 and TRBJ2-5; D ambiguous. Input material: peripheral blood. CDR3 amino acids: CASSYSNSAQETQYF. For the CDR3, the DNA is TGTGCCAGCAGTTACTCGAATAGTGCCCAAGAGACCCAGTACTTC.